What follows is one T cell receptor (beta chain) and its context. The data stem from a study of T cells in tuberculosis. Data came from immunoSEQ multiplex PCR; TCRdb stores just in-frame clones and leaves some out. The sample has nearly 60,000 clones, around 90% seen once. This CDR3 is 15 amino acids long. From germline, CDR1 is SGHTA and CDR2 FQGNSA. Trimming removed 2 bases at V and 1 base at J, with 11 bases between. After thawing and overnight rest, PBMC were stained with GMM-loaded CD1B tetramer, viability dye and anti-CD3 for sorting. The lipid loaded on the CD1B tetramers was C32 glucose monomycolate from Rhodococcus equi.

The source material was CD1b-GMM tetramer-negative cells sorted from PBMCs. The V gene is TRBV7-2, the J gene TRBJ1-1; TRBD1 might be the D (5 bases). The TCR comes from an adult woman with latent tuberculosis. CDR3 coding DNA: TGTGCCAGCAGCTTATCGGGACTCCAGAACACTGAAGCTTTCTTT. It yields the protein CASSLSGLQNTEAFF.